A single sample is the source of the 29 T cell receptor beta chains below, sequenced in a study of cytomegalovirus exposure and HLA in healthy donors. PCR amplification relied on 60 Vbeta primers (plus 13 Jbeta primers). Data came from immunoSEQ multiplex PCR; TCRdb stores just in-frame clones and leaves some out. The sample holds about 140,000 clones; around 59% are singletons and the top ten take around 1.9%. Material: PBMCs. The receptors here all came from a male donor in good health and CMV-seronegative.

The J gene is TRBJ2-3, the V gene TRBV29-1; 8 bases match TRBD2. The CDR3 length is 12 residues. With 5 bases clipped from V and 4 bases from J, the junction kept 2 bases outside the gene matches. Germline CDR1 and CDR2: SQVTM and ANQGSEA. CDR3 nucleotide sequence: TGCAGCGTTCCCGGGGGGGCAGATACGCAGTATTTT. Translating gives CSVPGGADTQYF.

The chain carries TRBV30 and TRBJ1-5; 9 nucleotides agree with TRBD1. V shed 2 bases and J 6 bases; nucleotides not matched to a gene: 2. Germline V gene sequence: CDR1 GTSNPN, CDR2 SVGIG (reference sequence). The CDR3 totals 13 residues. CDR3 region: CAWSRDRAQPQHF. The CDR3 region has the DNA TGTGCCTGGAGTCGGGACAGGGCTCAGCCCCAGCATTTT.

As DNA, the CDR3 is TGTGCCAGCAGTGATGGACTAGCGTACACAGATACGCAGTATTTT. As protein: CASSDGLAYTDTQYF. The chain employs TRBV2 and TRBJ2-3; 9 bases line up with TRBD2. V lost 3 bases and J lost 2; bases outside the gene matches: 3. Germline V gives CDR1 SNHLY, CDR2 FYNNEI. The CDR3 contains 15 residues.

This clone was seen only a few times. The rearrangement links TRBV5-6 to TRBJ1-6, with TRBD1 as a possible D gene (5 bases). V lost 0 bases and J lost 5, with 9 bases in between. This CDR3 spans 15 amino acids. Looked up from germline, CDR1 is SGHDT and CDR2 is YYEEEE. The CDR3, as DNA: TGTGCCAGCAGCTTGGTAGGAGGGGATAATTCACCCCTCCACTTT. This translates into CASSLVGGDNSPLHF. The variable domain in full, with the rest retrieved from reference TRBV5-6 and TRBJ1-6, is DAGVTQSPTHLIKTRGQQVTLRCSPKSGHDTVSWYQQALGQGPQFIFQYYEEEERQRGNFPDRFSGHQFPNYSSELNVNALLLGDSALYLCASSLVGGDNSPLHFGNGTRLTVT.

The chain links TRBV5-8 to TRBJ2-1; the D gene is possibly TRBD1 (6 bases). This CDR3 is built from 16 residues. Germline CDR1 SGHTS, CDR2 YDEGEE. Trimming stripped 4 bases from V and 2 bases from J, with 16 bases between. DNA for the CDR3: TGTGCCAGCAGCATTTACAGGGTTGGGACCTACAATGAGCAGTTCTTC. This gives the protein CASSIYRVGTYNEQFF.

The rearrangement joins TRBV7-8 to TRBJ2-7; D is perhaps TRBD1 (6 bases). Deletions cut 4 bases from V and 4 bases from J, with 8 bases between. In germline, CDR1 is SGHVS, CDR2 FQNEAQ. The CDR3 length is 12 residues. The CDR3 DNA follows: TGTGCCAGCAGCTCTCAGGGGTACGAGCAGTACTTC. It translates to CASSSQGYEQYF.

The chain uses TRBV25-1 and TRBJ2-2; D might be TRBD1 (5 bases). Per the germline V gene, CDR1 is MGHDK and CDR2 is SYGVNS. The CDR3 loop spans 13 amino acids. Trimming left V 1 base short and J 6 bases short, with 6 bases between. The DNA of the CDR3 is TGTGCCAGCAGTGAATGGGGCTCCGGGGAGCTGTTTTTT. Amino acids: CASSEWGSGELFF.

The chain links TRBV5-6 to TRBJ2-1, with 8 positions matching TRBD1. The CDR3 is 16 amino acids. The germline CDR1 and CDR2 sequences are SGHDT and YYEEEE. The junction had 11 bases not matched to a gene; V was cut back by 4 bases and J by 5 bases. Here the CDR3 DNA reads TGTGCCAGCAGCCGCTACCGCGACAGGGGTCACAATGAGCAGTTCTTC. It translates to CASSRYRDRGHNEQFF.

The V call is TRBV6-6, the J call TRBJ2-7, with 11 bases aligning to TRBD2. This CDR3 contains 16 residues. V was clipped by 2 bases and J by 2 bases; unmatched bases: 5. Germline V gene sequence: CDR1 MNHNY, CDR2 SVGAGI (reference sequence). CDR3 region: CASSYAGTSGAYEQYF. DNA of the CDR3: TGTGCCAGCAGTTACGCAGGGACTAGCGGAGCCTACGAGCAGTACTTC.

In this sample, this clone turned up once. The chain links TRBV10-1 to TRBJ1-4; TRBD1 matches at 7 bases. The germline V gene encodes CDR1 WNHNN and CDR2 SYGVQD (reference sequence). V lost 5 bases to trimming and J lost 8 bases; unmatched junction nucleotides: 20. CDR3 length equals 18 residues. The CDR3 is CASSSSGGIRQGREKLFF. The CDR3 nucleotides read TGCGCCAGCAGTTCCAGTGGTGGTATTCGACAGGGTAGGGAAAAACTGTTTTTT.

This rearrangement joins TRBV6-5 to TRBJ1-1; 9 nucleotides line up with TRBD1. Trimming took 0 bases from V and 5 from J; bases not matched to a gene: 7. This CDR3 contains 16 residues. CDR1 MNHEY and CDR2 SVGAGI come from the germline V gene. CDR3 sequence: CASSYSVTGTGTEAFF. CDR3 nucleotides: TGTGCCAGCAGTTACTCCGTAACCGGGACAGGGACTGAAGCTTTCTTT.

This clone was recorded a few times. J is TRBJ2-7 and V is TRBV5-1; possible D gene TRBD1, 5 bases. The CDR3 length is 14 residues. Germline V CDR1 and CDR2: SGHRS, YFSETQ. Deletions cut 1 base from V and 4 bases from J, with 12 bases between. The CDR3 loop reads CASSLTGFGYEQYF. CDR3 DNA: TGCGCCAGCAGCTTGACAGGTTTTGGATACGAGCAGTACTTC.

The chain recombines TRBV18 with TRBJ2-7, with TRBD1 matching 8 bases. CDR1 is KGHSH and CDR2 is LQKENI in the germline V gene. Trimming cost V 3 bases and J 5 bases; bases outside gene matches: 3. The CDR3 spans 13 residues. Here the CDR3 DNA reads TGTGCCAGCTCACCGGACAGGGTCCACGAGCAGTACTTC. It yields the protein CASSPDRVHEQYF.

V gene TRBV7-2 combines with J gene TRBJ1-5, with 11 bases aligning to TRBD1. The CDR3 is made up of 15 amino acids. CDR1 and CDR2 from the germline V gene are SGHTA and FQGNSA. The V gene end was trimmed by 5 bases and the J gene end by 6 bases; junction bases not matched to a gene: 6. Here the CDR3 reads CASSLSGQGGQPQHF. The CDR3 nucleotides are TGTGCCAGCAGCCTATCGGGACAGGGGGGTCAGCCCCAGCATTTT.

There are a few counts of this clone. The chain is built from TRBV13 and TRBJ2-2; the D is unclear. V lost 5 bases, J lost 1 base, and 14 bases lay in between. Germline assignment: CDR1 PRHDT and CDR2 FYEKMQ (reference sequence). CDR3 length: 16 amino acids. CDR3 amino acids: CASSPRWQRNTGELFF. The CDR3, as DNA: TGTGCCAGCAGCCCCCGGTGGCAGCGGAACACCGGGGAGCTGTTTTTT.

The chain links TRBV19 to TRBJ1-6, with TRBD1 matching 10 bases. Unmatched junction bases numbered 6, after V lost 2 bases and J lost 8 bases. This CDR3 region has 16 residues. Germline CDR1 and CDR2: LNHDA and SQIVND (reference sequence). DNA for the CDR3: TGTGCCAGTAGTATACTCTCCGGGACAGGGGATTCACCCCTCCACTTT. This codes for CASSILSGTGDSPLHF.

Here the CDR3 reads CASSLYGGDINYEQYF. The CDR3 nucleotides read TGTGCCAGCAGTTTATATGGGGGGGACATCAACTACGAGCAGTACTTC. The chain carries TRBV27 and TRBJ2-7; D is possibly TRBD2 (7 bases). Trimming shortened V by 1 base and J by 3 bases, and 16 bases separated the two germline ends. CDR1 is MNHEY and CDR2 is SMNVEV in the germline V gene (reference sequence). The CDR3 is 16 amino acids.

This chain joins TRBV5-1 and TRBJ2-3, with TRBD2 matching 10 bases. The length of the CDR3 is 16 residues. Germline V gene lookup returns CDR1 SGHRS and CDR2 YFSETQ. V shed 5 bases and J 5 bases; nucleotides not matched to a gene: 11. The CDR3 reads CASSRLSGGAQDTQYF. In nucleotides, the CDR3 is TGCGCCAGCAGTCGGCTCAGCGGGGGGGCCCAAGATACGCAGTATTTT.

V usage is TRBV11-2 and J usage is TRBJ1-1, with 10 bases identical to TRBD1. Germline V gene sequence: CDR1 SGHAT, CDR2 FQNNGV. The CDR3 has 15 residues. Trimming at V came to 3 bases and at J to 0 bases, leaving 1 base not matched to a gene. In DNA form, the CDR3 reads TGTGCCAGCAGCTTGGGACAGGGGATGAACACTGAAGCTTTCTTT. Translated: CASSLGQGMNTEAFF.

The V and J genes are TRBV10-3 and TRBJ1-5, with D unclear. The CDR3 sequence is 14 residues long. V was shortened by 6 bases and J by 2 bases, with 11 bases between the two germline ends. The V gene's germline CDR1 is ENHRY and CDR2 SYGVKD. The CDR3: CAISPAGGNQPQHF. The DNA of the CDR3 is TGTGCCATCAGCCCGGCGGGCGGCAATCAGCCCCAGCATTTT.

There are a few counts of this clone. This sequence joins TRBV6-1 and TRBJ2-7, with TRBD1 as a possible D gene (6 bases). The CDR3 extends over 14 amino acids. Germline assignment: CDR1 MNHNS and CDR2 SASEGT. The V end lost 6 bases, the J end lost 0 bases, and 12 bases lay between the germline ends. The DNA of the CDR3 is TGTGCCAGCAGCCGAACAGGGTACTCCTACGAGCAGTACTTC. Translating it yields CASSRTGYSYEQYF.

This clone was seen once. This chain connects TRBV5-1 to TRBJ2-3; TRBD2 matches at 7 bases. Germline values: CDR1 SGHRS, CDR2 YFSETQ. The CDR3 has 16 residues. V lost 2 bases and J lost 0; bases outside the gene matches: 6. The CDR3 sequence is CASSLRASGSTDTQYF. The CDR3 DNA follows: TGCGCCAGCAGCTTACGGGCTAGCGGAAGCACAGATACGCAGTATTTT.

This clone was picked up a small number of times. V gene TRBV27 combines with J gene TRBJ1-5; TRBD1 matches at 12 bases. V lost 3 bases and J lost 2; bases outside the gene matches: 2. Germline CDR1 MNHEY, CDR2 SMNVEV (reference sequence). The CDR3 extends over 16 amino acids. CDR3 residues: CASSFGTGGGNQPQHF. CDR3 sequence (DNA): TGTGCCAGCAGTTTCGGGACAGGGGGCGGCAATCAGCCCCAGCATTTT.

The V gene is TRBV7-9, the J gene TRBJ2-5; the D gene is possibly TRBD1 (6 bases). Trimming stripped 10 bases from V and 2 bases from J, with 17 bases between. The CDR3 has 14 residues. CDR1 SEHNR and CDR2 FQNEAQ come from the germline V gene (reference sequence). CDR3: CAIVPLDRQETQYF. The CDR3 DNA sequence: TGTGCCATTGTCCCCCTCGACAGGCAAGAGACCCAGTACTTC. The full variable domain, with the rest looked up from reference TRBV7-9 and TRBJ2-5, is DTGVSQNPRHKITKRGQNVTFRCDPISEHNRLYWYRQTLGQGPEFLTYFQNEAQLEKSRLLSDRFSAERPKGSFSTLEIQRTEQGDSAMYLCAIVPLDRQETQYFGPGTRLLVL.

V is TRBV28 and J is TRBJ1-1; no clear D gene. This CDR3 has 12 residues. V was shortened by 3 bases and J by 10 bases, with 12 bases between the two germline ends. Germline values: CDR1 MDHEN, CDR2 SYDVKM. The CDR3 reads CASSFPGLRAFF. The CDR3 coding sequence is TGTGCCAGCAGTTTCCCGGGTTTGAGAGCTTTCTTT. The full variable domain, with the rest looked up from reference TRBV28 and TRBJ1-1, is DVKVTQSSRYLVKRTGEKVFLECVQDMDHENMFWYRQDPGLGLRLIYFSYDVKMKEKGDIPEGYSVSREKKERFSLILESASTNQTSMYLCASSFPGLRAFFGQGTRLTVV.

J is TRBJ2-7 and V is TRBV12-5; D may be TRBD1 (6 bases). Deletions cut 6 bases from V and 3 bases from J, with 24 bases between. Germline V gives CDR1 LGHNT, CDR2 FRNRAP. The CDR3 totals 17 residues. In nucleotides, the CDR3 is TGTGCTAGTGGCCAGAATAACTTCCCGGGACAAATCTACGAGCAGTACTTC. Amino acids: CASGQNNFPGQIYEQYF.

CDR3 residues: CASSSGLAGAYEQYF. The DNA for the CDR3 is TGTGCCAGCAGCTCCGGACTAGCGGGGGCCTACGAGCAGTACTTC. This chain uses TRBV11-2 with TRBJ2-5; 13 nucleotides line up with TRBD2. The better agreement between TRBJ2-7 and the DNA end casts doubt on the J call. The CDR3 spans 15 residues. The germline CDR1 and CDR2 sequences are SGHAT and FQNNGV.

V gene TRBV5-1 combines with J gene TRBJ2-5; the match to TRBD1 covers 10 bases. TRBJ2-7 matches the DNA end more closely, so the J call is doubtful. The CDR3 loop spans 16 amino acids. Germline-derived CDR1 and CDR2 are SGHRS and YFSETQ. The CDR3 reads CASSIAPGQGTGEQYF. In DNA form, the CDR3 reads TGCGCCAGCAGCATTGCACCGGGACAGGGGACGGGCGAGCAGTACTTC.

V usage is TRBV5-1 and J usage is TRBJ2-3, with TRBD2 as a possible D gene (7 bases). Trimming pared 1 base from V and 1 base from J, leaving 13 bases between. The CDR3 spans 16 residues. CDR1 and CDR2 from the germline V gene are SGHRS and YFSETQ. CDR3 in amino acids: CASSLWGGGGTDTQYF. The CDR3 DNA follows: TGCGCCAGCAGCTTGTGGGGGGGCGGGGGCACAGATACGCAGTATTTT.